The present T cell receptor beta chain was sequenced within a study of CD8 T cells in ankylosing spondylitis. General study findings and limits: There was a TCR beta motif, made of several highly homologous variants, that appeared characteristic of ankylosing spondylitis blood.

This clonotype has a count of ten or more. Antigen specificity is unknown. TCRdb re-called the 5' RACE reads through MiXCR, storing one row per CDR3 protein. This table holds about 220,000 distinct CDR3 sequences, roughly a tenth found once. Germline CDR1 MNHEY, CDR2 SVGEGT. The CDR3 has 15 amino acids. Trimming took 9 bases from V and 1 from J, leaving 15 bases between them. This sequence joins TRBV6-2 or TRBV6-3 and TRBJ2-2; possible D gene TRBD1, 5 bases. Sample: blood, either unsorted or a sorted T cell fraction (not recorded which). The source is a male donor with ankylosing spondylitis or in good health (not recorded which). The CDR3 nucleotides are TGTGCCAGTCGAATCGGGCAGGGGAACACCGGGGAGCTGTTTTTT. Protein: CASRIGQGNTGELFF.